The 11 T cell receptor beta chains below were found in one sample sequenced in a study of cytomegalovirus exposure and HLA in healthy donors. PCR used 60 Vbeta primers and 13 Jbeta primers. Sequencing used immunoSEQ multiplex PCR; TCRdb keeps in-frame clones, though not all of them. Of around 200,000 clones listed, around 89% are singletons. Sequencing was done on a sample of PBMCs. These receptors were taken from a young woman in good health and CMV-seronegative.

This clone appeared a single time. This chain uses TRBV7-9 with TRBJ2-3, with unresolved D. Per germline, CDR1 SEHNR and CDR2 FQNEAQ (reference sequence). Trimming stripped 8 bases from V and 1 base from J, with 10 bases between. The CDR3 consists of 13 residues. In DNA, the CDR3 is TGTGCCAGCCGGCCGGGTGGCACAGATACGCAGTATTTT. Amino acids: CASRPGGTDTQYF.

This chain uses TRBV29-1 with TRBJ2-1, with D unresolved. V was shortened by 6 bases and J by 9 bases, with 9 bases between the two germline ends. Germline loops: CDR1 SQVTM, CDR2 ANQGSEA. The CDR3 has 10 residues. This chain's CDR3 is CSVLPSEQFF. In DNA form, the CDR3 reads TGCAGCGTCCTCCCGAGTGAGCAGTTCTTC.

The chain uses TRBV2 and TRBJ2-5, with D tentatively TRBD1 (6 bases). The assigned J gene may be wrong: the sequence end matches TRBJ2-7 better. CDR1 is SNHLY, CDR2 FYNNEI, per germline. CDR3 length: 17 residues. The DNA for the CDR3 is TGTGCCAGCAGTGAAAAGGCAGGGACAAGGGGTTTCTACGAGCAGTACTTC. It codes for CASSEKAGTRGFYEQYF.

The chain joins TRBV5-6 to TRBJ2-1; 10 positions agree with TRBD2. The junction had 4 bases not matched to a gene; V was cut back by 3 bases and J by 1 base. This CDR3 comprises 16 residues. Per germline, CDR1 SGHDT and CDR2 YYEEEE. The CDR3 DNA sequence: TGTGCCAGCAGCTCGGATAGCGGGGGGTCCTACAATGAGCAGTTCTTC. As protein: CASSSDSGGSYNEQFF.

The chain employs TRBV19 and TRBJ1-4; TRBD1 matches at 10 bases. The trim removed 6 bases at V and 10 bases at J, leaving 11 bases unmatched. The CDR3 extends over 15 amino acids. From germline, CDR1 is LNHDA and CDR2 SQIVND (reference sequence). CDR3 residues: CASSTPGQGVGKLFF. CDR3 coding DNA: TGTGCCAGTAGCACTCCAGGACAGGGGGTTGGAAAACTGTTTTTT. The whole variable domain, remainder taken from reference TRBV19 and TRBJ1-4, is DGGITQSPKYLFRKEGQNVTLSCEQNLNHDAMYWYRQDPGQGLRLIYYSQIVNDFQKGDIAEGYSVSREKKESFPLTVTSAQKNPTAFYLCASSTPGQGVGKLFFGSGTQLSVL.

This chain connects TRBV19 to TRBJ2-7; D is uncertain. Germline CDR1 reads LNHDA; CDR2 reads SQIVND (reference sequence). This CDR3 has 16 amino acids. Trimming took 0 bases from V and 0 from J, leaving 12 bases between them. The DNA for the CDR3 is TGTGCCAGTAGTATAGATGGCGGTCCGTACTCCTACGAGCAGTACTTC. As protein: CASSIDGGPYSYEQYF.

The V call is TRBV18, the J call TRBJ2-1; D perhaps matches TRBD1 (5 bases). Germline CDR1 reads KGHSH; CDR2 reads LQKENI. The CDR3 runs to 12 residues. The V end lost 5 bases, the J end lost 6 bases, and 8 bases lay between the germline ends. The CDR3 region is CASSSDSNEQFF. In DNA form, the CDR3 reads TGTGCCAGCTCATCCGACAGCAATGAGCAGTTCTTC.

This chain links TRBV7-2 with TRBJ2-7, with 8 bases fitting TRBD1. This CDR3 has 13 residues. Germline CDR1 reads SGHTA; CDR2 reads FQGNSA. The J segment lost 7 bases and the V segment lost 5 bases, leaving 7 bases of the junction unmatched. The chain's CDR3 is CASSRQGTGEQYF. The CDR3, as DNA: TGTGCCAGCAGCAGACAGGGGACGGGGGAGCAGTACTTC. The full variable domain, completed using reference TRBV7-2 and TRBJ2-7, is GAGVSQSPSNKVTEKGKDVELRCDPISGHTALYWYRQSLGQGLEFLIYFQGNSAPDKSGLPSDRFSAERTGGSVSTLTIQRTQQEDSAVYLCASSRQGTGEQYFGPGTRLTVT.

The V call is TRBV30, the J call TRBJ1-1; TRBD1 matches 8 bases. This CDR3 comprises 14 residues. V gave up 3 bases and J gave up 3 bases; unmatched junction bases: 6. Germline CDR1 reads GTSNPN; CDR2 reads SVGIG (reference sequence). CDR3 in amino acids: CAWSRDRRDTEAFF. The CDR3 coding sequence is TGTGCCTGGAGCCGGGACAGGAGGGACACTGAAGCTTTCTTT. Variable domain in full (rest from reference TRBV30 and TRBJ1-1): SQTIHQWPATLVQPVGSPLSLECTVEGTSNPNLYWYRQAAGRGLQLLFYSVGIGQISSEVPQNLSASRPQDRQFILSSKKLLLSDSGFYLCAWSRDRRDTEAFFGQGTRLTVV.

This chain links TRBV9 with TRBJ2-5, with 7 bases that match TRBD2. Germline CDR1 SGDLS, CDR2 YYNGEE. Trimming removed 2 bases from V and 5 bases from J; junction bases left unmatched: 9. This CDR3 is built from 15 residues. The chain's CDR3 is CASSVRLAGLETQYF. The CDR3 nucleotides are TGTGCCAGCAGCGTTCGACTAGCTGGATTGGAGACCCAGTACTTC.

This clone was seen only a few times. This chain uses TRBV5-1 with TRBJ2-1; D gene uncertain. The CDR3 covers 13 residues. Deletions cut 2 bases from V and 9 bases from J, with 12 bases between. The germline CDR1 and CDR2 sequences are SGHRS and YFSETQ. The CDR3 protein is CASSFVFLSEQFF. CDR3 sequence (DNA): TGCGCCAGCAGCTTCGTTTTTTTATCTGAGCAGTTCTTC.